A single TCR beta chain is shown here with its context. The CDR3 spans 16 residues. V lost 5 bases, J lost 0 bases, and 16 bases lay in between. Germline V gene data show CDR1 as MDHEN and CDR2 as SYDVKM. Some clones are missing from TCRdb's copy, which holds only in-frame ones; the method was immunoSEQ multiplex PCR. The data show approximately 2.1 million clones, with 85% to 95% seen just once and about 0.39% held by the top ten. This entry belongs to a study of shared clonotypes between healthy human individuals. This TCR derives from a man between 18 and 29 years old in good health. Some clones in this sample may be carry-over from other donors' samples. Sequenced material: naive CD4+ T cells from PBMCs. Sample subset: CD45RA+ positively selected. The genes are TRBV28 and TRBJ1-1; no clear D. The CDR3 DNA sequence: TGTGCCAGCAGTCTAAGGTCCGGACTGATGAACACTGAAGCTTTCTTT. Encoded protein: CASSLRSGLMNTEAFF.